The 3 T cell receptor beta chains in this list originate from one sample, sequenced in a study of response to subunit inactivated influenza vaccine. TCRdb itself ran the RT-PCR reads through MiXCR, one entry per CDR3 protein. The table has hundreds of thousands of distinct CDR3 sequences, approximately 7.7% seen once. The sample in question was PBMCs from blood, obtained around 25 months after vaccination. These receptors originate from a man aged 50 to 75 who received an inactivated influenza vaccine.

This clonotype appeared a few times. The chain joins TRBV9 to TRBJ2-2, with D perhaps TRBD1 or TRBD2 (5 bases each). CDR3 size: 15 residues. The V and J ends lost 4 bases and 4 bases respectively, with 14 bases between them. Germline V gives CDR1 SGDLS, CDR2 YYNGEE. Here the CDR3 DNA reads TGTGCCAGCAGCAAGGGACCGGGTAGCACCGGGGAGCTGTTTTTT. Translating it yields CASSKGPGSTGELFF.

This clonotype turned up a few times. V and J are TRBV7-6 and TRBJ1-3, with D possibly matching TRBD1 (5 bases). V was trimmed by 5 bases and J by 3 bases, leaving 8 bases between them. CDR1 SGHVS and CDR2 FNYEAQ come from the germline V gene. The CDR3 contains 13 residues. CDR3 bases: TGTGCCAGCAGCCCAGGGTTTGGAAACACCATATATTTT. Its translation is CASSPGFGNTIYF.

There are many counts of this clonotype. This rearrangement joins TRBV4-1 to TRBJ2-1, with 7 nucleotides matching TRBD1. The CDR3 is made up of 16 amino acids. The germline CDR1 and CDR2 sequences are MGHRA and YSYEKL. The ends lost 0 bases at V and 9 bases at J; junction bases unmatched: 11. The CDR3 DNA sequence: TGCGCCAGCAGCCAAGAGAGACAGGGTGGAGACGGTGAGCAGTTCTTC. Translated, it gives CASSQERQGGDGEQFF.